A selection of T cell receptor beta chains follows, all from one sample in a study of OX40 agonist ivuxolimab in advanced cancers. The protocol was immunoSEQ multiplex PCR, while the TCRdb copy is restricted to in-frame clones and leaves out a portion. The profile shows about 100,000 clones, less than 95% of them singletons. The sequences come from CD4+ or CD8+ T cells sorted from blood, collected in a trial of the OX40 agonist ivuxolimab. The receptors stem from an adult with an advanced solid tumor such as melanoma, head and neck, liver or kidney cancer. The CDR3 runs from the conserved cysteine through the conserved F or W. D genes are given only for firm matches. The size field is filled for only some rows; it gives once, few, many or a size class.

.,TRBV9,.,TRBJ2-2,TGTGCCAGCAGCGTCGGCCACGGGGAGCTGTTTTTT,CASSVGHGELFF
.,TRBV30,.,TRBJ2-1,TGTGCCTGGAGTTCCGGGCGTGCCTACAATGAGCAGTTCTTC,CAWSSGRAYNEQFF
.,TRBV9,TRBD2,TRBJ2-1,TGTGCCAGCAGCGTAGGGGGAGGGCCGAGGAATGAGCAGTTCTTC,CASSVGGGPRNEQFF
.,TRBV10-2,.,TRBJ2-6,TGCGCCAGCGCCGGCTCTGGGGCCAACGTCCTGACTTTC,CASAGSGANVLTF
once,TRBV7-2,TRBD2,TRBJ2-5,TGTGCCAGCAGCTTAGGGCTAGCGGGCCAAGAGACCCAGTACTTC,CASSLGLAGQETQYF
.,TRBV28,TRBD2,TRBJ2-7,TGTGCCAGACCTAGCGGAATTAAAACCCAGGAGCAGTACTTC,CARPSGIKTQEQYF
once,TRBV27,.,TRBJ2-1,TGTGCCAGCAGTCCCTACGAAGGGAATGAGCAGTTCTTC,CASSPYEGNEQFF
few,TRBV10-3,.,TRBJ2-3,TGTGCCATCAGTGAAGGCACAGATACGCAGTATTTT,CAISEGTDTQYF
.,TRBV29-1,.,TRBJ2-7,TGCAGCCCCCGAGGGGTTAGTTCCTACGAGCAGTACTTC,CSPRGVSSYEQYF
.,TRBV7-7,.,TRBJ2-6,TGTGCTAGCAGCCAAACAGGGTTTGGGGCCAACGTCCTGACTTTC,CASSQTGFGANVLTF
.,TRBV28,.,TRBJ1-1,TGTGCCAGCAGTTTCCCGGAACAGCGTAGGCCTGAAGCTTTCTTT,CASSFPEQRRPEAFF
.,TRBV9,.,TRBJ1-5,TGTGCCAGCAGCGCCGACAGCAGCAATCAGCCCCAGCATTTT,CASSADSSNQPQHF
.,TRBV15,TRBD1,TRBJ1-4,TGTGCCACCAGCAAGGGGGCCGCTAATGAAAAACTGTTTTTT,CATSKGAANEKLFF
once,TRBV5-1,.,TRBJ2-5,TGCGCCAGCAGCATTACTAGAAGCCAAGAGACCCAGTACTTC,CASSITRSQETQYF
.,TRBV11-3,.,TRBJ2-5,TGTGCCAGCAGCACGCAAGAAACAGGGAGACAGACCCAGTACTTC,CASSTQETGRQTQYF
.,TRBV7-2,.,TRBJ2-3,TGTGCCAGCAGCTTAGCGCGGGCGGGATTCACAGATACGCAGTATTTT,CASSLARAGFTDTQYF
once,TRBV9,TRBD2,TRBJ2-1,TGTGCCAGCAGCGGGACTAGTAGTTCGAATGAGCAGTTCTTC,CASSGTSSSNEQFF
.,TRBV11-3,TRBD1,TRBJ2-1,TGTGCCAGCATGGCCACGCCCTCCGGACAGGGTTACAATGAGCAGTTCTTC,CASMATPSGQGYNEQFF
.,TRBV4-3,TRBD2,TRBJ2-5,TGCGCCAGCAGCCAAGATTTCAGCGGGGCCCGGGAGACCCAGTACTTC,CASSQDFSGARETQYF
.,TRBV4-3,.,TRBJ2-7,TGCGCCAGCAGCCAAGTTTCCGGGTCGAGTCGCGAGCAGTACTTC,CASSQVSGSSREQYF
.,TRBV2,.,TRBJ1-4,TGTGCCAGCAGTGGACGGCCGAATGAAAAACTGTTTTTT,CASSGRPNEKLFF
.,TRBV10-3,TRBD2,TRBJ2-1,TGTGCCATCAGTTCGGCGGGAGGGGTCAATGAGCAGTTCTTC,CAISSAGGVNEQFF
.,TRBV5-1,.,TRBJ1-1,TGCGCCAGCAGCTTAATGGACAGTGAAGAATCTGAAGCTTTCTTT,CASSLMDSEESEAFF
.,TRBV18,.,TRBJ1-2,TGTGCCAGCTCAGAACGAGACCGGACGTTTGGCTACACCTTC,CASSERDRTFGYTF
few,TRBV18,.,TRBJ2-5,TGTGCCAGCTCACCACCGCCCCAAGAGACCCAGTACTTC,CASSPPPQETQYF
.,TRBV5-1,TRBD2,TRBJ2-3,TGCGCCAGCAGCTCCGGACTAGCGGGACCAGATACGCAGTATTTT,CASSSGLAGPDTQYF
.,TRBV23-1,.,TRBJ1-6,TGCGCCAGCAGTCACGGGGGCGCTGGGTCACCCCTCCACTTT,CASSHGGAGSPLHF
.,TRBV4-3,TRBD2,TRBJ2-7,TGCGCCAGCAGCCGCGGACTAGCGCCCTACGAGCAGTACTTC,CASSRGLAPYEQYF
once,TRBV18,.,TRBJ1-1,TGTGCCAGCTCATCCCAGGTCTTGAACACTGAAGCTTTCTTT,CASSSQVLNTEAFF
.,TRBV6-5,TRBD2,TRBJ2-1,TGTGCCAGCAGTCCTTCTAGCGGGAGGGCCCATGAGCAGTTCTTC,CASSPSSGRAHEQFF
.,TRBV7-9,.,TRBJ2-7,TGTGCCAGCAGCTCGGCCGGGGGCCCCTACGAGCAGTACTTC,CASSSAGGPYEQYF
.,TRBV7-9,.,TRBJ1-1,TGTGCCAGCAGCTTTATCTACACTGAAGCTTTCTTT,CASSFIYTEAFF
.,TRBV6-1,TRBD2,TRBJ2-1,TGTGCCAGTAGCAGGGCGGGGAGGGCCTACAATGAGCAGTTCTTC,CASSRAGRAYNEQFF
.,TRBV5-1,.,TRBJ2-4,TGCGCCAGCACCTTCTTACGGAGGTATCTAGCCAAAAACATTCAGTACTTC,CASTFLRRYLAKNIQYF
.,TRBV14,.,TRBJ1-2,TGTGCCAGCAGCCTACAGGTTAACTATGGCTACACCTTC,CASSLQVNYGYTF
once,TRBV11-2,.,TRBJ2-2,TGTGCCAGCAGCCCTCGAGGCGGCAACACCGGGGAGCTGTTTTTT,CASSPRGGNTGELFF
.,TRBV5-5,TRBD1,TRBJ1-5,TGTGCCAGCAGCTTGGGGACCGGGACAGGGAATCAGCCCCAGCATTTT,CASSLGTGTGNQPQHF
few,TRBV11-2,TRBD1,TRBJ1-2,TGTGCCAGCAGCCCTGGACAGGACTATGGCTACACCTTC,CASSPGQDYGYTF
.,TRBV5-1,TRBD2,TRBJ2-1,TGCGCCAGCAGCCCCCAGCTAGCGGGAGTTTCCTACAATGAGCAGTTCTTC,CASSPQLAGVSYNEQFF
.,TRBV9,.,TRBJ1-2,TGTGCCAGCAGCGTAGTTTCAGGGGCCGGAAACTATGGCTACACCTTC,CASSVVSGAGNYGYTF
.,TRBV5-4,.,TRBJ2-7,TGTGCCAGCAGCTCCCAGGGAGGATCCTACGAGCAGTACTTC,CASSSQGGSYEQYF
once,TRBV7-3,.,TRBJ1-2,TGTGCCAGCAGCTCCACAGGGAGTAATGGCTACACCTTC,CASSSTGSNGYTF
few,TRBV5-1,TRBD1,TRBJ2-7,TGCGCCAGCAGTTCGACAGGGGCCGAGCAGTACTTC,CASSSTGAEQYF
.,TRBV5-1,.,TRBJ2-2,TGCGCCAGCAGCTTGGGCCCAGGGGGGACCGGGGAGCTGTTTTTT,CASSLGPGGTGELFF
once,TRBV19,TRBD1,TRBJ1-5,TGTGCCAGTAGAGAGACAGGGAGAAATCAGCCCCAGCATTTT,CASRETGRNQPQHF
.,TRBV4-2,.,TRBJ2-5,TGTGCCAGCAGCCCACATGCGGTGGGGGAAATCCAGTACTTC,CASSPHAVGEIQYF
.,TRBV7-2,.,TRBJ2-1,TGTGCCAGCGGACCGCGGGCGGTCTCCTACAATGAGCAGTTCTTC,CASGPRAVSYNEQFF
.,TRBV19,TRBD1,TRBJ1-3,TGTGCCAGTAGTAGGCGGACAGGGGGGGACTCCTCTGGAAACACCATATATTTT,CASSRRTGGDSSGNTIYF
.,TRBV29-1,.,TRBJ2-7,TGCAGCGTGGTCCGGGACGGGGGCTACGAGCAGTACTTC,CSVVRDGGYEQYF
.,TRBV28,TRBD1,TRBJ1-4,TGTGCCAGCAGTTTCTCCGGGACAGGGAATGAAAAACTGTTTTTT,CASSFSGTGNEKLFF
.,TRBV19,TRBD2,TRBJ2-1,TGTGCCAGTAGTGGGTCGAGGTGGGAGGGATCCTACAATGAGCAGTTCTTC,CASSGSRWEGSYNEQFF
.,TRBV11-3,.,TRBJ2-3,TGTGCCAGCAGCTTAGAGGCTAGTCCCACAGATACGCAGTATTTT,CASSLEASPTDTQYF
.,TRBV9,.,TRBJ1-2,TGTGCCAGCAGCGTAGTAGGGGCGGGCTACACCTTC,CASSVVGAGYTF
.,TRBV5-6,TRBD2,TRBJ2-2,TGTGCCAGCAGCTCTGGACTAGCGGGAGGGAACACCGGGGAGCTGTTTTTT,CASSSGLAGGNTGELFF
.,TRBV5-1,.,TRBJ2-2,TGCGCCAGCAGCTATGAGGGCAAAGGGACCAGGGAGCTGTTTTTT,CASSYEGKGTRELFF
.,TRBV29-1,TRBD2,TRBJ2-1,TGCAGCGTTCGCCTAGCGGGAGATAGCTCCTACAATGAGCAGTTCTTC,CSVRLAGDSSYNEQFF
.,TRBV18,.,TRBJ1-5,TGTGCCAGCTCACCAACGGGGTTAGGTCAGCCCCAGCATTTT,CASSPTGLGQPQHF
.,TRBV6-1,TRBD1,TRBJ2-3,TGTGCCAGCAGATGGGACAGGCGCACAGATACGCAGTATTTT,CASRWDRRTDTQYF